This TCR beta chain was captured by sequencing in a study of Ad26.COV2.S vaccination and SARS-CoV-2 variants. As for the study in general: Participants got Ad26.COV2.S intramuscularly, once or twice 56 days apart.

Sequencing used immunoSEQ multiplex PCR; TCRdb keeps in-frame clones, though not all of them. The sample carries roughly 680,000 clones, 80% to 90% recorded once. Indicated treatment: about 20 received Ad26.COV2.S at low or high dose, single or two shots; 5 received placebo; per-sample allocation not given. Sampling took place 63 days after the first vaccine or placebo injection. This vaccine is an Ad26 vector that expresses the Wuhan-strain SARS-CoV-2 spike. Study-wide results and limits: Non-spike TCR breadth was similar in vaccine and placebo recipients.

Concerning this clone: Its antigen is unknown.

Per the germline V gene, CDR1 is GTSNPN and CDR2 is SVGIG (reference sequence). The CDR3 consists of 12 residues. V shed 8 bases and J shed 6 bases, with 14 bases lying between them. The chain recombines TRBV30 with TRBJ1-5, with D perhaps matching TRBD1 (5 bases). The source is a person between 18 and 65 years old who received the Ad26.COV2.S COVID-19 vaccine or a placebo. Here the sequenced sample was peripheral blood, taken in a trial of Ad26.COV2.S vaccine versus placebo. For the CDR3, the DNA is TGTGCCCTCGGGCAGGGAGGTCAGCCCCAGCATTTT. Amino acid sequence: CALGQGGQPQHF.